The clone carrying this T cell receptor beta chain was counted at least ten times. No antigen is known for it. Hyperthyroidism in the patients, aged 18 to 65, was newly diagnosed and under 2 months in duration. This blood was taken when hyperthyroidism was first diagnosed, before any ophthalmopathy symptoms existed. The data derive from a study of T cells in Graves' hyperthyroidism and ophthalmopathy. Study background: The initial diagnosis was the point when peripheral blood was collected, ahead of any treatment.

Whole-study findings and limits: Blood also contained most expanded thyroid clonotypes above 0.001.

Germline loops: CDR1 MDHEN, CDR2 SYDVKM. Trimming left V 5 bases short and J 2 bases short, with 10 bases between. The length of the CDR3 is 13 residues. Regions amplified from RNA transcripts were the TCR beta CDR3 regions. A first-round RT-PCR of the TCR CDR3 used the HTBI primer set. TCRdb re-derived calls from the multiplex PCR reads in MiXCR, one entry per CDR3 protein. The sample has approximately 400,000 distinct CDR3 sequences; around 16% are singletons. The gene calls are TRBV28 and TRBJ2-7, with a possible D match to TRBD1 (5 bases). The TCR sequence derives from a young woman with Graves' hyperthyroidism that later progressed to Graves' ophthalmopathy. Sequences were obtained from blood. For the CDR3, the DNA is TGTGCCAGCAGTGGGGCTAGTCCCTACGAGCAGTACTTC. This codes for CASSGASPYEQYF.